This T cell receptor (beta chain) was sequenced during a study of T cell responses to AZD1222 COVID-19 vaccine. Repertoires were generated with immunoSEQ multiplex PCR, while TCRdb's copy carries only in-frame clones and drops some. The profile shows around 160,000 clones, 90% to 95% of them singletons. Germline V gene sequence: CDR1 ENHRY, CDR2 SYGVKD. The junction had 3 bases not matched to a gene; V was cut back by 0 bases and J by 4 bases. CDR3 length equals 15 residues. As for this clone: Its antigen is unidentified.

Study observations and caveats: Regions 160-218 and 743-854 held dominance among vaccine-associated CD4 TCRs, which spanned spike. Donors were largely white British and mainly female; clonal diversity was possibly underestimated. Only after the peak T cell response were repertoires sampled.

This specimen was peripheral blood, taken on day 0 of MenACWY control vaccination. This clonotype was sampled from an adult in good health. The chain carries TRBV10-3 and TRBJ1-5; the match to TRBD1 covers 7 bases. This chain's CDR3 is CAISESLDRNQPQHF. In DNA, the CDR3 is TGTGCCATCAGTGAGTCCTTGGACAGGAATCAGCCCCAGCATTTT.